These T cell receptor beta chains were read from a single sample in a study of blood T cell repertoires in COVID-19. TCRdb's table, derived via immunoSEQ multiplex PCR, lists solely in-frame clones and lacks some. The data contain about 380,000 clones, 88% of them seen just once; the ten biggest clones take up 0.9% to 1.5%. The sequencing input was PBMCs or T cells enriched from blood (not recorded which). The receptor source for this set is a woman under 30 who had recovered from COVID-19. The CDR3 runs from the conserved cysteine through the conserved F or W. The order of the fields is V gene, D gene, clone size, J gene, CDR3 protein, CDR3 DNA. D genes are given only for firm matches. Where a row states a size, it is once, few, many or the class of an expanded clone; other rows omit it.

TRBV7-6	NA	NA	TRBJ2-1	CASRHSGDSSYNEQFF	TGTGCCAGCAGGCATAGCGGGGACAGCTCCTACAATGAGCAGTTCTTC
TRBV11-2	NA	NA	TRBJ1-1	CASSATANTEAFF	TGTGCCAGCAGCGCCACAGCGAACACTGAAGCTTTCTTT
TRBV28	TRBD1	few	TRBJ1-5	CASSPATGGLIINQPQHF	TGTGCCAGCAGTCCAGCGACAGGGGGCTTGATAATCAATCAGCCCCAGCATTTT
TRBV30	NA	NA	TRBJ1-4	CAWSVLSGVNEKLFF	TGTGCCTGGAGTGTACTATCAGGGGTCAATGAAAAACTGTTTTTT
TRBV30	TRBD1	once	TRBJ2-5	CAWSVGQGAETQYF	TGTGCCTGGAGTGTTGGACAGGGGGCGGAGACCCAGTACTTC
TRBV4-1	NA	NA	TRBJ2-5	CASSPRAIQETQYF	TGCGCCAGCAGCCCGCGGGCCATACAAGAGACCCAGTACTTC
TRBV30	NA	NA	TRBJ2-1	CAWSRTVNEQFF	TGTGCCTGGAGTCGAACGGTCAATGAGCAGTTCTTC
TRBV7-2	NA	NA	TRBJ2-5	CASSLGGVYREPGQETQYF	TGTGCCAGCAGCTTGGGGGGGGTGTACAGGGAGCCGGGTCAAGAGACCCAGTACTTC
TRBV4-1	NA	NA	TRBJ2-5	CASSQPGHGETQYF	TGCGCCAGCAGCCAACCGGGACACGGAGAGACCCAGTACTTC
TRBV9	TRBD2	NA	TRBJ2-5	CARSPRASGGGETQYF	TGTGCCCGCAGTCCGCGGGCCAGCGGGGGGGGAGAGACCCAGTACTTC
TRBV6-2/TRBV6-3	TRBD2	NA	TRBJ2-1	CASSYSGGAGGTSYNEQFF	TGTGCCAGCAGTTACTCAGGAGGGGCGGGGGGAACCTCCTACAATGAGCAGTTCTTC
TRBV12-3/TRBV12-4	NA	NA	TRBJ1-3	CASSLSRVYF	TGTGCCAGCAGTTTAAGCAGGGTGTATTTT
TRBV7-2	NA	once	TRBJ2-7	CASSLTAYEQYF	TGTGCCAGCAGCCTGACAGCCTACGAGCAGTACTTC
TRBV7-2	TRBD1	NA	TRBJ1-2	CASSLSRDRPGGYTF	TGTGCCAGCAGCTTATCCCGGGACAGGCCAGGTGGCTACACCTTC
TRBV10-3	TRBD2	NA	TRBJ2-3	CAISESGTSGGGTDTQYF	TGTGCCATCAGTGAGTCTGGGACTAGCGGGGGGGGCACAGATACGCAGTATTTT
TRBV5-6	NA	NA	TRBJ1-1	CASSPYGGIKLNTEAFF	TGTGCCAGCAGCCCCTACGGGGGTATTAAGTTGAACACTGAAGCTTTCTTT
TRBV29-1	NA	NA	TRBJ2-5	CSVEGTNRAETQYF	TGCAGCGTTGAAGGGACGAACAGGGCAGAGACCCAGTACTTC
TRBV7-2	NA	NA	TRBJ2-3	CASSPYASVLNTDTQYF	TGTGCCAGCAGCCCCTACGCTAGCGTCCTCAACACAGATACGCAGTATTTT
TRBV7-9	TRBD1	NA	TRBJ2-7	CASSLTRGRIYEQYF	TGTGCCAGCAGCCTTACCAGGGGGCGCATATACGAGCAGTACTTC
TRBV3-1/TRBV3-2	TRBD1	NA	TRBJ2-7	CASSPGTGPYEQYF	TGTGCCAGCAGCCCCGGGACAGGGCCCTACGAGCAGTACTTC
TRBV30	NA	NA	TRBJ2-5	CAWSVGGETQYF	TGTGCCTGGAGTGTAGGAGGAGAGACCCAGTACTTC
TRBV7-9	NA	NA	TRBJ2-7	CASAQQGYEQYF	TGTGCCAGCGCTCAACAGGGCTACGAGCAGTACTTC
TRBV4-1	NA	NA	TRBJ1-5	CASSQFQDNSNQPQHF	TGCGCCAGCAGCCAATTCCAAGACAATAGCAATCAGCCCCAGCATTTT
TRBV6-5	NA	NA	TRBJ1-4	CASSTGLSEKLFF	TGTGCCAGCAGTACAGGGTTAAGTGAAAAACTGTTTTTT
TRBV7-8	NA	NA	TRBJ2-7	CASSLASSYEQYF	TGTGCCAGCAGTCTAGCGAGTTCCTACGAGCAGTACTTC
TRBV27	NA	few	TRBJ1-4	CASPNRAHDEKLFF	TGTGCCAGCCCTAACAGGGCACATGACGAAAAACTGTTTTTT
TRBV5-4	NA	NA	TRBJ1-2	CASSLYGEGYTF	TGTGCCAGCAGCTTGTACGGGGAGGGCTACACCTTC
TRBV4-3	TRBD1	once	TRBJ1-2	CASSLYRDRGTDGYTF	TGCGCCAGCAGCCTATACCGGGACAGGGGAACGGATGGCTACACCTTC
TRBV25-1	NA	NA	TRBJ1-4	CASRDSGKLFF	TGTGCCAGCAGGGACAGTGGAAAACTGTTTTTT
TRBV27	NA	NA	TRBJ1-5	CASSSNQGFQPQHF	TGTGCCAGCAGTTCTAATCAGGGCTTTCAGCCCCAGCATTTT
TRBV5-4	TRBD2	NA	TRBJ2-3	CASSPDSGGASNTDTQYF	TGTGCCAGCAGCCCCGATAGCGGGGGGGCCTCTAACACAGATACGCAGTATTTT
TRBV2	TRBD1	NA	TRBJ2-7	CAGGRGQGASEQYF	TGTGCCGGGGGGCGCGGGCAGGGGGCTAGTGAGCAGTACTTC
TRBV10-3	TRBD2	NA	TRBJ2-3	CAISESGGAADTQYF	TGTGCCATCAGTGAGTCCGGGGGGGCAGCTGATACGCAGTATTTT